The 16 T cell receptor beta chains below all came from one sample that was sequenced in a study of control samples from healthy donors and cancer patients. Some clones are missing from TCRdb's copy, which holds only in-frame ones; the method was immunoSEQ multiplex PCR. This table holds some 87,000 clones, roughly nine tenths found once. Sequenced material: blood. These receptors came from a man younger than 40 in good health.

The rearrangement uses TRBV6-5 and TRBJ2-7; a weak D match, TRBD1 (8 bases). V lost 6 bases and J 4 bases, leaving 16 bases between the germline ends. CDR1 MNHEY and CDR2 SVGAGI come from the germline V gene. The CDR3 is 14 amino acids. The CDR3 DNA reads TGTGCCAGCAGCTGGAACAGGGGGGGGTACGAGCAGTACTTC. Translation gives CASSWNRGGYEQYF.

This chain connects TRBV2 to TRBJ1-5; 8 bases are a match to TRBD1. The V and J ends lost 5 bases and 7 bases, in that order; junction bases with no gene match: 10. The germline CDR1 and CDR2 sequences are SNHLY and FYNNEI. CDR3 size: 15 residues. The CDR3 coding sequence is TGTGCCAGCAGTCCCGGGACAGGTATCTTGCAGCCCCAGCATTTT. It specifies CASSPGTGILQPQHF.

The chain uses TRBV27 and TRBJ2-4, with 10 positions matching TRBD1. The germline CDR1 and CDR2 sequences are MNHEY and SMNVEV (reference sequence). Germline trimming cut 6 bases from V and 9 bases from J; bases unmatched to any gene: 14. CDR3 length equals 16 residues. CDR3 protein: CASRAGTGAGGGIQYF. The CDR3 DNA reads TGTGCCAGCAGAGCCGGGACAGGGGCCGGGGGGGGCATTCAGTACTTC.

This chain uses TRBV5-1 with TRBJ1-1; D not certain. Trimming took 3 bases from V and 0 from J, leaving 15 bases between them. In germline, CDR1 is SGHRS, CDR2 YFSETQ. This CDR3 contains 16 residues. The CDR3 nucleotides are TGCGCCAGCAGCTGGGAAAGCTCCTCAATGAACACTGAAGCTTTCTTT. This codes for CASSWESSSMNTEAFF.

The chain recombines TRBV5-4 with TRBJ1-2, with TRBD1 as a possible D gene (6 bases). Trimming left V 1 base short and J 8 bases short, with 12 bases between. The CDR3 length is 13 residues. Germline V gives CDR1 SGHNT, CDR2 YYREEE (reference sequence). The CDR3 loop is CASSLRGASGYTF. Here the CDR3 DNA reads TGTGCCAGCAGCTTGCGGGGGGCCTCAGGCTACACCTTC.

V gene TRBV5-1 combines with J gene TRBJ2-3; either TRBD1 or TRBD2 may supply D (5 bases each). The V and J ends lost 0 bases and 2 bases respectively, with 13 bases between them. The germline V gene has CDR1 SGHRS and CDR2 YFSETQ. CDR3 length equals 16 residues. The CDR3: CASSLVGTKITDTQYF. The CDR3 DNA is TGCGCCAGCAGCTTGGTGGGGACCAAAATCACAGATACGCAGTATTTT. The full variable domain, with the rest looked up from reference TRBV5-1 and TRBJ2-3, is KAGVTQTPRYLIKTRGQQVTLSCSPISGHRSVSWYQQTPGQGLQFLFEYFSETQRNKGNFPGRFSGRQFSNSRSEMNVSTLELGDSALYLCASSLVGTKITDTQYFGPGTRLTVL.

On this clone itself: Other DNA sequences in the sample encode the same CDR3. CDR3: CASSPVGEGYTF. As DNA, the CDR3 is TGTGCCAGCAGCCCCGTAGGGGAAGGCTACACCTTC. This chain connects TRBV12-3 or TRBV12-4 to TRBJ1-2, with D maybe TRBD1 (5 bases). Trimming removed 6 bases at V and 8 bases at J, with 13 bases between. The CDR3 consists of 12 residues.

The CDR3 DNA reads TGTGCCAGCAGTATCCGGGACCGTGTATTCAATCAGCCCCAGCATTTT. The encoded protein is CASSIRDRVFNQPQHF. The chain recombines TRBV6-4 with TRBJ1-5; a possible D gene is TRBD1 (5 bases). Germline CDR1 reads MRHNA; CDR2 reads SNTAGT. The V gene lost 5 bases and the J gene lost 3 bases, with 17 bases spanning the gap. The CDR3 is 16 amino acids.

This sequence joins TRBV7-9 and TRBJ1-4; tentatively, D is TRBD1 (5 bases). Germline CDR1 SEHNR, CDR2 FQNEAQ (reference sequence). The CDR3 loop spans 14 amino acids. V gave up 3 bases and J gave up 3 bases, with 8 bases separating them. CDR3 in amino acids: CASSFGTSNEKLFF. The CDR3, as DNA: TGTGCCAGCAGCTTTGGGACTTCTAATGAAAAACTGTTTTTT.

This clone turned up a few times. The chain couples TRBV30 to TRBJ1-4, with 7 nucleotides matching TRBD1. Trimming removed 5 bases from V and 5 bases from J; junction bases left unmatched: 8. Germline V gene data show CDR1 as GTSNPN and CDR2 as SVGIG (reference sequence). This CDR3 spans 14 amino acids. The DNA for the CDR3 is TGTGCCTGGCGCCTGGGACAGCGAAATGAAAAACTGTTTTTT. It encodes CAWRLGQRNEKLFF.

This chain connects TRBV10-2 to TRBJ2-1; 11 bases align to TRBD1. Trimming removed 5 bases from V and 4 bases from J; junction bases left unmatched: 7. Germline V CDR1 and CDR2: WSHSY, SAAADI. The CDR3 covers 16 residues. CDR3 residues: CASSYSGTGGYNEQFF. In DNA, the CDR3 is TGCGCCAGCAGTTACTCCGGGACAGGGGGTTACAATGAGCAGTTCTTC.

This sequence joins TRBV5-5 and TRBJ2-7, with unresolved D. The germline CDR1 and CDR2 sequences are SGHKS and YYEKEE (reference sequence). The CDR3 loop spans 15 amino acids. V gave up 3 bases and J gave up 3 bases, with 16 bases separating them. The CDR3 DNA reads as TGTGCCAGCAGCTCACGCGGAATGGGCGACTACGAGCAGTACTTC. This sequence encodes CASSSRGMGDYEQYF.

This chain uses TRBV7-9 with TRBJ1-6; D is uncertain. There are 15 residues in the CDR3. Trimming took 3 bases from V and 7 from J, leaving 13 bases between them. Germline values: CDR1 SEHNR, CDR2 FQNEAQ (reference sequence). DNA of the CDR3: TGTGCCAGCAGCTTCGAGGACTTACCGAATTCACCCCTCCACTTT. Amino acids: CASSFEDLPNSPLHF.

The J gene is TRBJ2-5, the V gene TRBV19, with 10 bases identical to TRBD2. V trimming: 1 base; J trimming: 3 bases; junction bases outside the gene matches: 5. Germline-derived CDR1 and CDR2 are LNHDA and SQIVND (reference sequence). The CDR3 runs 16 residues. The CDR3 sequence: CASSIGRTSGKETQYF. The CDR3, as DNA: TGTGCCAGTAGTATAGGTAGGACTAGCGGAAAAGAGACCCAGTACTTC. Filled out from reference TRBV19 and TRBJ2-5, the complete variable domain reads DGGITQSPKYLFRKEGQNVTLSCEQNLNHDAMYWYRQDPGQGLRLIYYSQIVNDFQKGDIAEGYSVSREKKESFPLTVTSAQKNPTAFYLCASSIGRTSGKETQYFGPGTRLLVL.

This rearrangement joins TRBV3-1 (or the pseudogene TRBV3-2) to TRBJ2-1; D is unresolved. This CDR3 is built from 17 residues. The V gene's germline CDR1 is LGHDT and CDR2 YNNKEL (reference sequence). The germline V and J ends were trimmed by 1 base and 0 bases, with 13 bases remaining between them. The CDR3 DNA is TGTGCCAGCAGCCAAGCCGTCGGCTTCCTCTCCTACAATGAGCAGTTCTTC. Encoded protein: CASSQAVGFLSYNEQFF.

The genes are TRBV19 and TRBJ1-3; no definite D call. Trimming pared 4 bases from V and 4 bases from J, leaving 8 bases between. CDR3 length equals 13 residues. Per the germline V gene, CDR1 is LNHDA and CDR2 is SQIVND (reference sequence). The CDR3 nucleotides read TGTGCCAGTAGTAATCAACCGGGAAACACCATATATTTT. This encodes CASSNQPGNTIYF.